One TCR beta chain is described in this entry. This clonotype was observed a handful of times. The antigen it binds to is not known. There are no base qualities to consult, and no much larger clone falls within one base. The roughly 39 donors, aged about 6 to 95 years, were systemically healthy Caucasian individuals from Russia. Each donor gave approximately 10 milliliters of peripheral blood, collected into EDTA-treated Vacutainer tubes. Ficoll-Paque density-gradient centrifugation was used to isolate PBMCs, with at least 7 million per sample. Total RNA was extracted from PBMCs with Trizol reagent, with at least 6 micrograms obtained per sample. For every donor, an aliquot of PBMCs went through flow cytometry to measure the percentages of naive CD45RAhigh/CD27high T cells. The library was prepared using 5' RACE. TCRdb lists the instrument as Illumina HiSeq 2500. A second PCR of roughly 7 to 11 cycles was performed with a sample-barcoded 5' primer and a J-beta primer mix. A unique molecular identifier was introduced onto each TCR beta cDNA molecule by a template-switch 5' adaptor carrying 12 random nucleotides. At least 3 million CDR3-containing paired-end reads were obtained from each sample. The Mint cDNA synthesis kit, primed by a TRBC-specific oligonucleotide, was used to synthesize first-strand cDNA from all RNA. Following uracil-DNA glycosylase treatment, all cDNA underwent a first 18-cycle PCR with the universal primers M1SS and BC2_uni_R. Per the original workflow: For normalization, 1 million high-quality reads were randomly selected from each sample, with every read carrying a distinct molecular identifier. Instead of being binned into consensus sequences, reads that shared molecular identifiers were thrown out. MiTCR, run with a Q25 quality threshold and the strictest error-elimination algorithm, handled CDR3 identification, clonotype clustering and error correction. A nonparametric unseen species model with Euler transformation was used to estimate a lower bound on total TCR beta diversity. Starting from the raw public reads, TCRdb applied fastp trimming at Q25, assembled clones with MiXCR and retained in-frame beta chains. CDR3 protein duplicates are merged, each entry listing the most common genes and DNA. These V and J calls rely on TCRdb rather than the paper's analysis. Across this sample there are more than 550,000 distinct CDR3 sequences, with over 20% seen only once. Roughly 22% of the sample belongs to the ten largest clones.

From the cysteine up to the phenylalanine, the CDR3 has a length of 14 residues. Only the CDR3 part of the read is kept: 42 bases, read in frame from the first base. Looking up the germline V gene (reference sequence) yields CDR1 SEHNR and CDR2 FQNEAQ. The trim is 11 bases for V and 0 bases for J, with a gap of 16 bases between the germline ends. These data come from a study of blood T cells in healthy people across ages (dated by TCRdb to about 2015). For the wider study: In model experiments, roughly one uniquely barcoded TCR beta cDNA molecule per two T cells was captured by template switching. To track age-related changes in TCR beta repertoire diversity, the study relied on deep sequencing normalized with unique cDNA molecular identifiers. The donors were divided into four age groups: young (average around 16 years), middle-aged (approximately 42), aged (approximately 62) and long-lived (around 87). To avoid experimental bias, donors of different ages were spread randomly across the sequencing lanes. Two additional independent replicas of 1 million unique cDNA reads from the same blood draw were analyzed for two donors (one aged 18 to 30 and one aged 80 or older). Study-wide conclusions, independent of this receptor: There was a strong correlation between observed TCR beta diversity and the percentage of naive T cells measured by flow cytometry. Because donor CMV infection status was unknown, age-related changes in expanded clonotypes were potentially confounded. Estimates of total diversity based on one million sequenced T cells were considered lower bounds and underestimates. Observed TCR beta diversity per million T cells fell roughly linearly with age, and a significant reduction was already apparent by age roughly 40. The long-lived group showed more naive CD4+ T cells, fewer expanded clones and increased TCR diversity than the aged group, suggesting age selection. Since profiling was done on bulk unsorted PBMCs, naive and antigen-experienced compartments could not be conclusively compared.

The receptor comes from a man in his sixties or seventies in good health. The rearranged chain carries TRBV7-9 and TRBJ1-1; 5 matching bases give a weak D call of TRBD1. The sequenced sample consisted of blood. In nucleotide form, the sequence is TGTGCCGGTCACCGGGGGGGGATGAACACTGAAGCTTTCTTT. Translated, it gives CAGHRGGMNTEAFF.